A selection of T cell receptor beta chains follows, all from one sample in a study of blood T cell repertoires in COVID-19. The data were produced by immunoSEQ multiplex PCR, yet TCRdb's version contains in-frame clones alone and is incomplete. The profile shows around 250,000 clones, around 90% of them singletons. Sequenced sample: peripheral blood. The receptors derive from a woman between 35 and 50 years old who had recovered from COVID-19. The CDR3 runs from the conserved cysteine through the conserved F or W.

v_gene | CDR3aa
TRBV10-3 | CAIRLDRGQAGELFF
TRBV10-3 | CAIRAQGTMNTEAFF
TRBV30 | CAWRRPGGTQYF
TRBV9 | CASSVGGFNTGELFF
TRBV5-3 | CARPAGQGGSPLHF
TRBV2 | CASSDVRFTDTQYF
TRBV6-4 | CASSDSPPGGAWRGIYNEQFF
TRBV7-2 | CASSLAATSSYNEQFF
TRBV6-6 | CASSLRLAGGYEQYF
TRBV28 | CASSTGTGGIPDTQYF
TRBV28 | CASSRGLADERGEQYF
TRBV27 | CASSFTSDTGELFF
TRBV19 | CASSRTPQGRGYEQYF
TRBV23-1 | CASSPLGEVYGYTF
TRBV3-1/TRBV3-2 | CASSQRLAGSYEQYF
TRBV3-1/TRBV3-2 | CASSQGLAGGFYEQYF
TRBV10-2 | CASSEGGNQPQHF
TRBV10-1 | CASRRLAGGPYNPYNEQFF
TRBV18 | CASSPLRQGARETQYF
TRBV7-9 | CASSLGSTIDRSSSYEQYF
TRBV5-1 | CASSLGGGSYNEQFF
TRBV6-1 | CASSESGNNSPLHF
TRBV19 | CASSHPGARGEKLFF
TRBV27 | CASSPRNRGLAEQETQYF
TRBV9 | CASSVGEAGEQFF
TRBV5-1 | CASAVVPLSYEQYF
TRBV27 | CASRPVAGSYNEQFF
TRBV9 | CASSELPGNTEAFF
TRBV7-9 | CASSRVTSGTNEQFF
TRBV6-2/TRBV6-3 | CASSYSTSYPPYEQYF
TRBV30 | CAWSLLGGATGYTF
TRBV19 | CASSIELANSYEQYF
TRBV5-1 | CASSTGVFMENYEQYF
TRBV6-4 | CASSRGLNTEAFF
TRBV24-1 | CAIHSAGASYEQYF
TRBV11-2 | CASSLTGASTDTQYF
TRBV5-1 | CASSPIAPGTGRYEQYF
TRBV9 | CASSVGGDLQETQYF
TRBV6-1 | CASSEEGTGLRSPLHF
TRBV19 | CASSMVQNWPTDTQYF
TRBV6-5 | CASGTGVDSPLHF
TRBV19 | CASSPQAGLNEQFF
TRBV5-6 | CASSLLGAGGTGELFF
TRBV20-1 | CSAGGGYEQYF
TRBV19 | CASKGQGWGTEAFF
TRBV19 | CASSIDPAESYEQYF
TRBV7-9 | CASSSRGSWGNTIYF
TRBV7-2 | CASSLWREGGADTQYF
TRBV6-5 | CAGQERGNTDTQYF